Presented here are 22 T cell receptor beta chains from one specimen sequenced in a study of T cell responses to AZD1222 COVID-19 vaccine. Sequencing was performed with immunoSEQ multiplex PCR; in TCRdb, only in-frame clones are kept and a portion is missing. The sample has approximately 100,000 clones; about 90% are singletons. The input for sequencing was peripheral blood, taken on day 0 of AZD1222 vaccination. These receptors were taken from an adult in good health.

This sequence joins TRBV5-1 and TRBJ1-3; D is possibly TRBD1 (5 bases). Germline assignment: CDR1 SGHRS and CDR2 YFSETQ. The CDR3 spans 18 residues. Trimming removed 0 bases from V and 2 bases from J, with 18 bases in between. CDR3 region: CASSLDGRGTPAGNTIYF. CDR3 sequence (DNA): TGCGCCAGCAGCTTGGACGGCCGCGGGACGCCGGCTGGAAACACCATATATTTT.

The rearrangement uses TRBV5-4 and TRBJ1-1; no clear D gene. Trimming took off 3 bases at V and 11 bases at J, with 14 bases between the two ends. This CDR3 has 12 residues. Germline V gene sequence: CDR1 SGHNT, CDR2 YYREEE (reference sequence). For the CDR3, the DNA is TGTGCCAGCAGCTCGACGACGGGTATCGCTTTCTTT. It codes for CASSSTTGIAFF.

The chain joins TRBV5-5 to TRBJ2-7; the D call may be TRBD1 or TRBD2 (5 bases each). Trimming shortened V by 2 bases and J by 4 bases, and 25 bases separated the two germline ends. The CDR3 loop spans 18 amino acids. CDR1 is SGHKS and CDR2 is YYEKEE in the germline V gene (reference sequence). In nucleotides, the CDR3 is TGTGCCAGCAGCTTTCCATGGTCGGGGCACCCCGCCTTATACGAGCAGTACTTC. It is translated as CASSFPWSGHPALYEQYF.

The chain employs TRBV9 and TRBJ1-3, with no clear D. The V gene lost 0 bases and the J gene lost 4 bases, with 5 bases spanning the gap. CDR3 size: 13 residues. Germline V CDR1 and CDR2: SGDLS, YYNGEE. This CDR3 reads CASSVGRGNTIYF. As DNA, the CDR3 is TGTGCCAGCAGCGTAGGAAGGGGAAACACCATATATTTT.

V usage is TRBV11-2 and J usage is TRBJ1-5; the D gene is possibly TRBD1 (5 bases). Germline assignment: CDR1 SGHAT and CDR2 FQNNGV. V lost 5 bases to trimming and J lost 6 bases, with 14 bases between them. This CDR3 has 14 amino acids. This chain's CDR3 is CASSLGGTSQPQHF. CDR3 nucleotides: TGTGCCAGCAGCCTGGGGGGGACCAGTCAGCCCCAGCATTTT.

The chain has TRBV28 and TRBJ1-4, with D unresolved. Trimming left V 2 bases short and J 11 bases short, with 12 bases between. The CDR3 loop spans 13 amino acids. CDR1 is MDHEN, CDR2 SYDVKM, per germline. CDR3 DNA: TGTGCCAGCAGTTTAATGGTCGGCCAGAAACTGTTTTTT. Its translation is CASSLMVGQKLFF. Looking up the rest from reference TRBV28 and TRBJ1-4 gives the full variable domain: DVKVTQSSRYLVKRTGEKVFLECVQDMDHENMFWYRQDPGLGLRLIYFSYDVKMKEKGDIPEGYSVSREKKERFSLILESASTNQTSMYLCASSLMVGQKLFFGSGTQLSVL.

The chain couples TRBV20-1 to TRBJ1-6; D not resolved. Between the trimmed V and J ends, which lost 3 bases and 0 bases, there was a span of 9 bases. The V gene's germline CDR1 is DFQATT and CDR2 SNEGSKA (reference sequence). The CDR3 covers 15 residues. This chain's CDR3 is CSASPSSSYNSPLHF. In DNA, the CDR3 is TGCAGTGCTAGTCCATCGAGCTCCTATAATTCACCCCTCCACTTT.

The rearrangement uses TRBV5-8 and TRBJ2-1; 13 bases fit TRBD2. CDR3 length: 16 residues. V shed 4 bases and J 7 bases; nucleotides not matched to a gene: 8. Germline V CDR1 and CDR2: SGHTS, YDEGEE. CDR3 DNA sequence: TGTGCCAGCAGCCCAAGGACTAGCGGGGGAGTTAATGAGCAGTTCTTC. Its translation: CASSPRTSGGVNEQFF.

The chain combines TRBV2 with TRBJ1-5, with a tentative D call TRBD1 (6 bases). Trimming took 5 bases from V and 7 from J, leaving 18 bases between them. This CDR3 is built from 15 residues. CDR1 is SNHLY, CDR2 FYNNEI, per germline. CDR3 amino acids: CASSLGAGVIQPQHF. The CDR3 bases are TGTGCCAGCAGTCTTGGGGCAGGGGTAATCCAGCCCCAGCATTTT.

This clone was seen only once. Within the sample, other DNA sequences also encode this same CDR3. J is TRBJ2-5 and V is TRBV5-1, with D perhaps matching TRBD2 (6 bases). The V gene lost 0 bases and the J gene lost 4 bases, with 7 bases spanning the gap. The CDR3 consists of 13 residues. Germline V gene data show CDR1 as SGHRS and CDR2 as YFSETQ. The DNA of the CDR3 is TGCGCCAGCAGCTTGGGGGGAGGAGAGACCCAGTACTTC. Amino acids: CASSLGGGETQYF.

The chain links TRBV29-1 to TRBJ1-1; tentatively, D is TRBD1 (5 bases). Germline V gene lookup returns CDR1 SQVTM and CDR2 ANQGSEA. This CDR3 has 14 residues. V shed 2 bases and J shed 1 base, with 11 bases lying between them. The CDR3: CSVENRLRNTEAFF. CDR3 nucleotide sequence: TGCAGCGTTGAAAACAGGCTCAGGAACACTGAAGCTTTCTTT.

Written as DNA, the CDR3 is TGCAGTGCTAGTCAAGGGACCACCAATCAGCCCCAGCATTTT. Encoded protein: CSASQGTTNQPQHF. The chain joins TRBV20-1 to TRBJ1-5, with TRBD1 as a possible D gene (5 bases). The germline gives CDR1 DFQATT, CDR2 SNEGSKA (reference sequence). The CDR3 has 14 residues. With 3 bases removed from V and 3 bases from J, the gap between germline ends came to 12 bases.

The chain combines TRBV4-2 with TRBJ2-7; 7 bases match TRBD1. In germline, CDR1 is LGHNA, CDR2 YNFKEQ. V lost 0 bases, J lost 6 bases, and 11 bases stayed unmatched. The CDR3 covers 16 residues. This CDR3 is CASSQEGGTGSSEQYF. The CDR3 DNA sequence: TGTGCCAGCAGCCAAGAAGGGGGCACAGGTTCGAGCGAGCAGTACTTC.

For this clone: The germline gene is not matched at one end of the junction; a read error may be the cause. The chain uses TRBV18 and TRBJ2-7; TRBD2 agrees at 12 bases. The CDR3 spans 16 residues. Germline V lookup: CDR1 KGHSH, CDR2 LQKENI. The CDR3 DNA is TGTGCCAGCTCCCCACTAGCGGGAGGAACTTCCTACGAGCAGTACTTC. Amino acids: CASSPLAGGTSYEQYF.

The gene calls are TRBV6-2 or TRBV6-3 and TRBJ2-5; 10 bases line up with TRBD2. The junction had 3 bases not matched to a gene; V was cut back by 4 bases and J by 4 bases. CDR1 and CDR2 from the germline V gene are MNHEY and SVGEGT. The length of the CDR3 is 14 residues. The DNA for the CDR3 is TGTGCCAGCAGTTCAGCGGGGGGGACAGAGACCCAGTACTTC. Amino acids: CASSSAGGTETQYF.

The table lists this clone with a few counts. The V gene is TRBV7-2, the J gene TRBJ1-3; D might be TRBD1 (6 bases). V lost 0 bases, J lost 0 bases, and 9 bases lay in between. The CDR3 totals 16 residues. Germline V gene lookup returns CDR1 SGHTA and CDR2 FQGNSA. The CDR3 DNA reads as TGTGCCAGCAGCTTAGCTCCAGGGGTCTCTGGAAACACCATATATTTT. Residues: CASSLAPGVSGNTIYF. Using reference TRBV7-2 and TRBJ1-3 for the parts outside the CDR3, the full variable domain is GAGVSQSPSNKVTEKGKDVELRCDPISGHTALYWYRQSLGQGLEFLIYFQGNSAPDKSGLPSDRFSAERTGGSVSTLTIQRTQQEDSAVYLCASSLAPGVSGNTIYFGEGSWLTVV.

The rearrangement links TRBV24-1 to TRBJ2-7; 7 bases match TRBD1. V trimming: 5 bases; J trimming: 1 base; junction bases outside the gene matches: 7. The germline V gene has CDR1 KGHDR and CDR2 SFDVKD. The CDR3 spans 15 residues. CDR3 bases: TGTGCCACCAGTGCCGGACAGGACCAATCCTACGAGCAGTACTTC. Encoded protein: CATSAGQDQSYEQYF.

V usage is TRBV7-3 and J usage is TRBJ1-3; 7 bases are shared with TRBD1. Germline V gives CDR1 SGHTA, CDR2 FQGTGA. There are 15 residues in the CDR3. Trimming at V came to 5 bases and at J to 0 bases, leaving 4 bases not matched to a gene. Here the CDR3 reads CASSLGTASGNTIYF. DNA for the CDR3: TGTGCCAGCAGCCTCGGGACAGCCTCTGGAAACACCATATATTTT.

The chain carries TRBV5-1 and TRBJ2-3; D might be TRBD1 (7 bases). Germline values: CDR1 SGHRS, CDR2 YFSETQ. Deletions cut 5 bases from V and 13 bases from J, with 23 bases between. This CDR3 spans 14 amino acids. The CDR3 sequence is CASRYARGVEIEYF. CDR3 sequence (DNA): TGCGCCAGCAGATACGCCAGGGGGGTAGAGATAGAGTATTTT.

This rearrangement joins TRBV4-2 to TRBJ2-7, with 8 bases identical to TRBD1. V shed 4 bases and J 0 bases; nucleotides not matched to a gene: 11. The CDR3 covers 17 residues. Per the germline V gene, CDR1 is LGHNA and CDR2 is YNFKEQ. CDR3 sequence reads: CASSRDWGQDSSYEQYF. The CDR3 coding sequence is TGTGCCAGCAGCCGTGACTGGGGACAGGATAGCTCCTACGAGCAGTACTTC.

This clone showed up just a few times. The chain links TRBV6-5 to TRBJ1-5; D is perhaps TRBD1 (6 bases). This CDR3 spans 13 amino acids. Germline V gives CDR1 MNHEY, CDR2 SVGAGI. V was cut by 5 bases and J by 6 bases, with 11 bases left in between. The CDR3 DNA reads TGTGCCAGCAGTCCACAGGGTTCTCAGCCCCAGCATTTT. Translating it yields CASSPQGSQPQHF.

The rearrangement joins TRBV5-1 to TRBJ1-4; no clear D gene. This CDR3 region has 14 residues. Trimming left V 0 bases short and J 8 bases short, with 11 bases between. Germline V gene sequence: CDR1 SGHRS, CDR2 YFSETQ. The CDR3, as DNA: TGCGCCAGCAGCTTGGGACTTTTACCGGAAAAACTGTTTTTT. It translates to CASSLGLLPEKLFF.